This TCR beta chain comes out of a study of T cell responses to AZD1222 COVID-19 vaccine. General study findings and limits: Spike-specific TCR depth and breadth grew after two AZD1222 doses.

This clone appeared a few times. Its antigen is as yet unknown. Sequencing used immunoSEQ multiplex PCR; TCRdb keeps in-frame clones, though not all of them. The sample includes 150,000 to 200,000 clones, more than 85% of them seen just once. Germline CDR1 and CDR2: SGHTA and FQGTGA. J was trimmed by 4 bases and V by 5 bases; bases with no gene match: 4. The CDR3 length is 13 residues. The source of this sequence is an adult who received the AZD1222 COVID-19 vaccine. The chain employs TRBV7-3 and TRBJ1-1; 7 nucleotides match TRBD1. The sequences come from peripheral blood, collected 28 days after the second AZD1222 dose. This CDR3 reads CASSPYRGTEAFF. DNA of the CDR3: TGTGCCAGCAGCCCTTACAGGGGCACTGAAGCTTTCTTT.